The 6 T cell receptor beta chains in this list originate from one sample, sequenced in a study of beta chain features in type 1 diabetes. Their recognized antigens are unknown. Expressed TCRB transcripts were sequenced because the entire RNA isolate underwent reverse transcription. Profiled with immunoSEQ multiplex PCR; TCRdb holds only in-frame clones, not every one. This table holds some 290,000 clones, roughly an eighth found once. Whole-study results and caveats: Type 1 diabetes patients had TCRB CDR3s that were shorter (moderately but significantly so) in all four CD4+ subsets.

The sequenced sample was naive CD4+ T cells from blood. These receptors all come from a man aged 25 to 40 with type 1 diabetes.

The DNA for the CDR3 is TGTGCCAGCTCACCCCGTTACAGCTCCTACAATGAGCAGTTCTTC. This translates into CASSPRYSSYNEQFF. This chain joins TRBV18 and TRBJ2-1; unclear D gene. Looked up from germline, CDR1 is KGHSH and CDR2 is LQKENI. This CDR3 is 15 amino acids long. V was shortened by 3 bases and J by 0 bases, with 9 bases between the two germline ends.

The chain recombines TRBV6-5 with TRBJ1-2, with D tentatively TRBD1 (5 bases). The CDR3 sequence is 15 residues long. Germline V lookup: CDR1 MNHEY, CDR2 SVGAGI. The germline V and J ends were trimmed by 0 bases and 4 bases, with 12 bases remaining between them. The chain's CDR3 is CASSYSIGQSYGYTF. In nucleotides, the CDR3 is TGTGCCAGCAGTTACTCGATCGGACAAAGCTATGGCTACACCTTC.

This clone has more than one count but fewer than ten. The J gene is TRBJ2-1, the V gene TRBV7-2, with D unclear. This CDR3 region has 15 residues. Germline-derived CDR1 and CDR2 are SGHTA and FQGNSA. The ends were cut back, 5 bases at V and 3 bases at J, with 14 bases in the middle. This chain's CDR3 is CASSPSNPSYNEQFF. The DNA for the CDR3 is TGTGCCAGCAGCCCGAGCAACCCAAGCTACAATGAGCAGTTCTTC.

This clone has a handful of counts. This chain links TRBV11-2 with TRBJ2-1; 11 bases agree with TRBD2. The ends lost 5 bases at V and 6 bases at J; junction bases unmatched: 9. CDR3 length: 16 residues. Germline CDR1 is SGHAT and CDR2 is FQNNGV. CDR3 sequence reads: CASSPATSGSLNEQFF. The CDR3 DNA sequence: TGTGCCAGCAGCCCTGCCACTAGCGGGAGCCTCAATGAGCAGTTCTTC.

The rearrangement joins TRBV7-9 to TRBJ2-1; 8 nucleotides line up with TRBD2. The CDR3 has 17 residues. V was pared by 1 base and J by 10 bases, with 15 bases of the junction left unmatched. The germline gives CDR1 SEHNR, CDR2 FQNEAQ (reference sequence). CDR3 loop: CASSLGRTQREIQEQFF. The CDR3 bases are TGTGCCAGCAGCTTAGGAAGAACCCAGCGGGAGATTCAGGAGCAGTTCTTC.

The J gene is TRBJ2-3, the V gene TRBV7-3; 7 nucleotides agree with TRBD2. CDR1 is SGHTA and CDR2 is FQGTGA in the germline V gene. The CDR3 is 15 amino acids. After removal of 5 bases from V and 7 bases from J, the junction contained 12 bases not matched to a gene. The CDR3 here is CASSPSGGRVYTQYF. CDR3 coding DNA: TGTGCCAGCAGCCCTTCCGGCGGGAGAGTATATACGCAGTATTTT.